The 8 T cell receptor beta chains below were found in one sample sequenced in a study of cytomegalovirus exposure and HLA in healthy donors. Primers included in the PCR were 60 Vbeta and 13 Jbeta primers. Assay: immunoSEQ multiplex PCR; the TCRdb copy retains only in-frame clones and omits some. The table lists roughly 140,000 clones, 76% of them singletons. The specimen sequenced was PBMCs. Every receptor here comes from a woman in her 40s in good health and CMV-seronegative.

The chain is built from TRBV6-6 and TRBJ1-1; 7 nucleotides line up with TRBD1. J gave up 4 bases and V 2 bases, and 4 bases lay outside the gene matches. The CDR3 has 14 residues. The germline gives CDR1 MNHNY, CDR2 SVGAGI (reference sequence). The CDR3, as DNA: TGTGCCAGCAGTTACCAGACAGGGATCACTGAAGCTTTCTTT. Its protein product is CASSYQTGITEAFF.

The chain links TRBV28 to TRBJ2-7; TRBD1 matches at 11 bases. This CDR3 is built from 15 residues. J was trimmed by 5 bases and V by 7 bases; bases with no gene match: 10. CDR1 MDHEN and CDR2 SYDVKM come from the germline V gene. This CDR3 is CASTLPGTGGNEQYF. The DNA for the CDR3 is TGTGCCAGCACCCTCCCCGGGACAGGGGGAAACGAGCAGTACTTC.

J is TRBJ2-1 and V is TRBV5-1, with D perhaps matching TRBD2 (6 bases). The CDR3 sequence is 15 residues long. CDR1 and CDR2 (germline): SGHRS, YFSETQ. V lost 0 bases and J 6 bases, leaving 13 bases between the germline ends. Written as DNA, the CDR3 is TGCGCCAGCAGCTTGGCGGGACTCAAAGGCAATGAGCAGTTCTTC. It yields the protein CASSLAGLKGNEQFF.

J is TRBJ1-2 and V is TRBV5-6; D call uncertain. Germline V gene data show CDR1 as SGHDT and CDR2 as YYEEEE. The CDR3 runs 14 residues. The V end was cut by 0 bases, the J end by 3 bases, with 9 bases between. The CDR3 loop is CASSLGARYYGYTF. DNA of the CDR3: TGTGCCAGCAGCTTGGGGGCGAGATACTATGGCTACACCTTC.

V gene TRBV7-9 combines with J gene TRBJ1-4; 10 nucleotides match TRBD1. Germline CDR1 is SEHNR and CDR2 is FQNEAQ (reference sequence). J gave up 6 bases and V 2 bases, and 3 bases lay outside the gene matches. The CDR3 is made up of 15 amino acids. The DNA for the CDR3 is TGTGCCAGCAGCTTATATGGACAGGGGGATGAAAAACTGTTTTTT. It yields the protein CASSLYGQGDEKLFF.

Details on this clone: This may be a read error: a much more frequent sequence differs by one nucleotide. DNA of the CDR3: TGTGCCAGCAGCTTGGCTAGCACAGATACGCAGTATTTT. Translation gives CASSLASTDTQYF. V usage is TRBV5-4 and J usage is TRBJ2-3; D ambiguous. Deletions cut 0 bases from V and 0 bases from J, with 2 bases between. Per germline, CDR1 SGHNT and CDR2 YYREEE (reference sequence). The CDR3 contains 13 residues.

This chain joins TRBV18 and TRBJ2-5; 9 bases are shared with TRBD2. CDR1 and CDR2 (germline): KGHSH, LQKENI. The CDR3 sequence is 15 residues long. J was trimmed by 3 bases and V by 3 bases; bases with no gene match: 5. Here the CDR3 reads CASSPVQRGEETQYF. The DNA of the CDR3 is TGTGCCAGCTCACCGGTCCAGCGGGGGGAAGAGACCCAGTACTTC.

The genes are TRBV19 and TRBJ2-5; 8 nucleotides align to TRBD2. This CDR3 contains 16 residues. Germline V gene sequence: CDR1 LNHDA, CDR2 SQIVND (reference sequence). V lost 4 bases to trimming and J lost 5 bases; unmatched junction nucleotides: 12. The CDR3 coding sequence is TGTGCCAGTAGTACCCCCCCCAGGCGGGGGGTTGAGACCCAGTACTTC. As protein: CASSTPPRRGVETQYF.